The rows below give T cell receptor beta chains drawn from one sample of a study of T cell responses to AZD1222 COVID-19 vaccine. Profiled with immunoSEQ multiplex PCR; TCRdb holds only in-frame clones, not every one. The table shows nearly 90,000 clones, with approximately 89% occurring only once. Sequences were derived from peripheral blood, sampled 28 days after the second AZD1222 dose. These receptors originate from an adult who received the AZD1222 COVID-19 vaccine. Both conserved end residues are part of each CDR3. The D gene is left open where the match is weak. The listing skips clone size in some rows; elsewhere it reads once, few, many or a size class.

clone size	V gene	D gene	J gene	CDR3 protein	CDR3 DNA
.	TRBV28	TRBD1	TRBJ1-4	CASSSTHRGTNEKLFF	TGTGCCAGCAGTTCTACCCACAGGGGGACTAATGAAAAACTGTTTTTT
once	TRBV19	TRBD1	TRBJ1-6	CAGKGTGDAILHF	TGTGCCGGAAAGGGGACAGGTGACGCGATCCTCCACTTT
.	TRBV28	TRBD1	TRBJ1-2	CASKTPGTGVNYGYTF	TGTGCCAGCAAAACTCCCGGGACAGGGGTAAACTATGGCTACACCTTC
.	TRBV10-3	.	TRBJ1-1	CAIRGPGRTEAFF	TGTGCCATCAGGGGACCGGGTCGGACTGAAGCTTTCTTT
.	TRBV3-1/TRBV3-2	.	TRBJ2-7	CASSQELWNTYEQYF	TGTGCCAGCAGCCAAGAATTGTGGAACACCTACGAGCAGTACTTC
.	TRBV9	.	TRBJ1-1	CASSVGAGSGSEAFF	TGTGCCAGCAGCGTAGGGGCGGGGTCGGGGTCTGAAGCTTTCTTT
.	TRBV3-1/TRBV3-2	.	TRBJ1-6	CASSQGWVGNSPLHF	TGTGCCAGCAGCCAGGGGTGGGTCGGGAATTCACCCCTCCACTTT
few	TRBV3-1/TRBV3-2	.	TRBJ1-2	CASSQDRYRSQGYTF	TGTGCCAGCAGCCAAGATCGTTACCGTAGCCAGGGCTACACCTTC
.	TRBV5-1	.	TRBJ1-1	CASSTRVGRTEAFF	TGCGCCAGCAGCACCAGGGTGGGAAGAACTGAAGCTTTCTTT
.	TRBV10-1	TRBD1	TRBJ1-6	CASSEPDRENSPLHF	TGCGCCAGCAGTGAGCCGGACAGGGAAAATTCACCCCTCCACTTT
.	TRBV5-8	.	TRBJ1-5	CASSLGDFGNQPQHF	TGTGCCAGCAGCTTAGGGGATTTCGGCAATCAGCCCCAGCATTTT
.	TRBV9	.	TRBJ2-1	CASSLGGDRPVPLPYNEQFF	TGTGCCAGCAGCCTAGGGGGGGACAGGCCGGTTCCTCTTCCCTACAATGAGCAGTTCTTC
.	TRBV13	TRBD1	TRBJ2-3	CASSSRTGATDTQYF	TGTGCCAGCAGCTCGCGGACAGGGGCCACAGATACGCAGTATTTT
.	TRBV6-2/TRBV6-3	TRBD1	TRBJ1-4	CASSQGASDPAYLLGKNRFF	TGTGCCAGCAGTCAGGGGGCATCGGACCCCGCCTACCTCCTGGGGAAAAACCGGTTTTTT
.	TRBV28	.	TRBJ1-5	CASSPQTAGGNQPQHF	TGTGCCAGCAGTCCACAAACAGCGGGAGGCAATCAGCCCCAGCATTTT
once	TRBV28	.	TRBJ2-7	CASTDGGYSYEQYF	TGTGCCAGCACAGACGGGGGATACTCCTACGAGCAGTACTTC
.	TRBV27	.	TRBJ1-2	CASSPGGVDGYTF	TGTGCCAGCAGTCCCGGGGGGGTAGATGGCTACACCTTC
.	TRBV25-1	TRBD1	TRBJ2-5	CAAWGQGEGETQYF	TGTGCCGCTTGGGGACAGGGGGAGGGGGAGACCCAGTACTTC
.	TRBV4-3	.	TRBJ1-5	CASSQVWRKNQPQHF	TGCGCCAGCAGCCAAGTGTGGCGGAAAAATCAGCCCCAGCATTTT
once	TRBV7-2	.	TRBJ1-6	CASSSADLRNSPLHF	TGTGCCAGCAGCTCAGCGGACTTAAGGAATTCACCCCTCCACTTT
.	TRBV4-1	.	TRBJ1-2	CASSQDFRGSGYTF	TGCGCCAGCAGCCAAGATTTCAGGGGTTCAGGCTACACCTTC
.	TRBV5-5	.	TRBJ1-1	CASSWTDKNTEAFF	TGTGCCAGCAGCTGGACAGATAAGAACACTGAAGCTTTCTTT
.	TRBV5-1	.	TRBJ1-2	CASRKRTGLSLANYGYTF	TGCGCCAGCAGAAAAAGAACCGGGTTAAGTCTAGCTAACTATGGCTACACCTTC
.	TRBV28	TRBD1	TRBJ2-5	CASRHRGGGQETQYF	TGTGCCAGCAGGCACAGGGGTGGTGGGCAAGAGACCCAGTACTTC
.	TRBV25-1	TRBD1	TRBJ1-4	CASSEFGQGGEKLFF	TGTGCCAGCAGTGAATTCGGACAGGGGGGCGAAAAACTGTTTTTT
.	TRBV6-1	.	TRBJ1-1	CASSEVSVDEAFF	TGTGCCAGCAGTGAAGTTTCGGTAGATGAAGCTTTCTTT
.	TRBV18	.	TRBJ1-5	CASSTSRNQPQHF	TGTGCCAGCTCAACCTCCAGGAATCAGCCCCAGCATTTT
.	TRBV6-2/TRBV6-3	TRBD1	TRBJ1-1	CASSYGGTGASGTEAFF	TGTGCCAGCAGTTACGGAGGGACAGGGGCGTCGGGCACTGAAGCTTTCTTT
.	TRBV24-1	.	TRBJ2-2	CATSASDRYTGELFF	TGTGCCACCAGTGCCTCGGACAGATACACCGGGGAGCTGTTTTTT
.	TRBV25-1	TRBD1	TRBJ2-5	CASRPRGRGETQYF	TGTGCCAGCAGGCCCAGGGGGCGAGGAGAGACCCAGTACTTC
.	TRBV5-1	.	TRBJ1-1	CASSPDVLGRTEAFF	TGCGCCAGCAGCCCCGACGTGTTGGGACGCACTGAAGCTTTCTTT
.	TRBV19	TRBD2	TRBJ2-7	CASGWGRDEQYF	TGTGCCAGTGGTTGGGGGAGGGACGAGCAGTACTTC
.	TRBV6-5	.	TRBJ2-7	CASRHPYEQYF	TGTGCCAGCAGACATCCCTACGAGCAGTACTTC
.	TRBV18	.	TRBJ2-7	CASSAEYEQYF	TGTGCCAGCTCAGCCGAATACGAGCAGTACTTC
.	TRBV6-4	TRBD1	TRBJ1-5	CATPTGGHSQPQHF	TGTGCCACCCCGACAGGGGGTCACAGTCAGCCCCAGCATTTT
.	TRBV4-2	.	TRBJ2-3	CASSLTQGASTDTQYF	TGTGCCAGCAGCCTAACACAGGGAGCCAGCACAGATACGCAGTATTTT
.	TRBV7-2	.	TRBJ2-5	CASSLWGRETQYF	TGTGCCAGCAGCTTATGGGGACGAGAGACCCAGTACTTC
.	TRBV3-1/TRBV3-2	TRBD1	TRBJ1-2	CASSQSGQGIFWTF	TGTGCCAGCAGCCAATCTGGACAGGGCATCTTTTGGACCTTC
.	TRBV5-1	TRBD1	TRBJ2-1	CASGLQKWTGFTNEQFF	TGCGCCAGCGGTCTCCAAAAGTGGACAGGATTTACCAATGAGCAGTTCTTC
.	TRBV6-5	TRBD1	TRBJ2-4	CASSRDRAGENIQYF	TGTGCCAGCAGTCGAGACAGGGCTGGGGAAAACATTCAGTACTTC
.	TRBV7-8	TRBD1	TRBJ1-2	CASSFRGQGDGYTF	TGTGCCAGCAGCTTTCGAGGACAGGGGGATGGCTACACCTTC
.	TRBV19	.	TRBJ1-1	CASSSRGRINTEAFF	TGTGCCAGTAGTTCTCGTGGACGGATCAACACTGAAGCTTTCTTT
.	TRBV4-3	TRBD2	TRBJ2-3	CASSSGLAGPDTQYF	TGCGCCAGCAGCTCTGGACTAGCGGGCCCAGATACGCAGTATTTT
.	TRBV6-1	TRBD1	TRBJ1-1	CASSEQTGAQTEAFF	TGTGCCAGCAGTGAACAGACAGGGGCTCAGACTGAAGCTTTCTTT
once	TRBV5-1	.	TRBJ1-2	CASSSGGKNYGYTF	TGCGCCAGCAGCTCCGGGGGCAAGAACTATGGCTACACCTTC
few	TRBV18	TRBD1	TRBJ2-7	CASSPQRTGSNEQYF	TGTGCCAGCTCACCGCAAAGGACAGGGTCTAACGAGCAGTACTTC
.	TRBV7-9	.	TRBJ1-2	CASSKQEGGYTF	TGTGCCAGCAGCAAGCAGGAGGGTGGCTACACCTTC
.	TRBV19	.	TRBJ1-2	CASSPDRNYGYTF	TGTGCCAGTAGTCCCGACAGGAACTATGGCTACACCTTC
.	TRBV7-9	.	TRBJ1-2	CASSLLGGGYTF	TGTGCCAGCAGCCTCCTTGGAGGCGGCTACACCTTC
.	TRBV7-2	.	TRBJ2-2	CASSLVAGNTGELFF	TGTGCCAGCAGCTTAGTGGCAGGGAACACCGGGGAGCTGTTTTTT
once	TRBV19	.	TRBJ2-1	CASSITGNSYNEQFF	TGTGCCAGTAGTATAACAGGGAACTCCTACAATGAGCAGTTCTTC